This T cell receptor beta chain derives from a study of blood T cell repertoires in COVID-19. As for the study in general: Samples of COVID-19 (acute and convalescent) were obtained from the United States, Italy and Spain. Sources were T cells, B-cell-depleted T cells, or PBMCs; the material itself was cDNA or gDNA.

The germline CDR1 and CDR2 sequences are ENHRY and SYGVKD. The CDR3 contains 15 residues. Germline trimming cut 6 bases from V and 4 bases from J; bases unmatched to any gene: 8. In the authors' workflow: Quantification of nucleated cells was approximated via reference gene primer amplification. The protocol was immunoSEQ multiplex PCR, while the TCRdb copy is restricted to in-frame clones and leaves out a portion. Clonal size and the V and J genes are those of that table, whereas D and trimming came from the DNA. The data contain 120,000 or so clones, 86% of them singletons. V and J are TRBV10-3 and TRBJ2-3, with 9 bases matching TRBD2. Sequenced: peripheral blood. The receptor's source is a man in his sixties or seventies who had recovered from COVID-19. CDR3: CAISLSGRSADTQYF. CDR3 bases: TGTGCCATCAGCCTTAGCGGGAGAAGCGCAGATACGCAGTATTTT.